The 19 T cell receptor beta chains presented below share a single source sample, sequenced in a study of blood T cell repertoires in COVID-19. The data were produced by immunoSEQ multiplex PCR, yet TCRdb's version contains in-frame clones alone and is incomplete. The profile covers about 250,000 clones, with 70% to 90% appearing a single time and around 6.3% taken by the ten largest. The material sequenced was peripheral blood. The receptors here all came from a woman in her 30s with COVID-19, enrolled during active disease.

The rearrangement links TRBV10-3 to TRBJ1-2; 7 bases agree with TRBD1. CDR1 ENHRY and CDR2 SYGVKD come from the germline V gene. The V gene end was trimmed by 6 bases and the J gene end by 4 bases; junction bases not matched to a gene: 8. CDR3 length: 14 amino acids. CDR3 amino acids: CAIRNAQGTYGYTF. CDR3 coding DNA: TGTGCCATCAGAAACGCACAGGGGACCTATGGCTACACCTTC.

The J gene is TRBJ2-1, the V gene TRBV7-2; the D gene is possibly TRBD2 (5 bases). Germline V lookup: CDR1 SGHTA, CDR2 FQGNSA. The V gene lost 1 base and the J gene lost 8 bases, with 18 bases spanning the gap. The CDR3 covers 16 residues. The CDR3 DNA is TGTGCCAGCAGCTTAGGGAGTTCAGGTGAGGGCGATGAGCAGTTCTTC. It translates to CASSLGSSGEGDEQFF.

This rearrangement joins TRBV27 to TRBJ2-7; 14 bases are shared with TRBD2. The CDR3 covers 15 residues. The junction had 6 bases not matched to a gene; V was cut back by 6 bases and J by 5 bases. Germline V lookup: CDR1 MNHEY, CDR2 SMNVEV (reference sequence). The DNA of the CDR3 is TGTGCCAGCAGCCGACTAGCGGGAGGGCCTCACGAGCAGTACGTC. Translating it yields CASSRLAGGPHEQYV.

CDR3 in DNA: TGTGCCAGCACCCTGCTAGGGGGTTCCGGGGAGCTGTTTTTT. This gives the protein CASTLLGGSGELFF. The chain couples TRBV2 to TRBJ2-2; D possibly corresponds to TRBD1 (6 bases). Germline CDR1 reads SNHLY; CDR2 reads FYNNEI. The CDR3 sequence is 14 residues long. V lost 7 bases and J lost 6, with 15 bases in between.

Here the CDR3 reads CASSESRRGQPQHF. As DNA, the CDR3 is TGTGCCAGCAGTGAAAGTAGGAGGGGACAGCCCCAGCATTTT. The chain recombines TRBV2 with TRBJ1-5; possible D gene TRBD1, 5 bases. V lost 2 bases and J 7 bases, leaving 12 bases between the germline ends. The CDR3 is made up of 14 amino acids. Germline V CDR1 and CDR2: SNHLY, FYNNEI.

The sample holds a few counts of this clone. This sequence joins TRBV4-1 and TRBJ2-1; perhaps TRBD2 as D (5 bases). Looked up from germline, CDR1 is MGHRA and CDR2 is YSYEKL. The V and J ends lost 3 bases and 2 bases respectively, with 17 bases between them. This CDR3 contains 17 residues. DNA of the CDR3: TGCGCCAGCAGCCAGCTGCCGGCGGGTCGCCCCTACAATGAGCAGTTCTTC. This encodes CASSQLPAGRPYNEQFF.

This chain connects TRBV6-2 or TRBV6-3 to TRBJ2-7, with unresolved D. V was clipped by 3 bases and J by 6 bases, with 6 bases between them. In germline, CDR1 is MNHEY, CDR2 SVGEGT. The CDR3 covers 11 residues. The CDR3 DNA is TGTGCCAGCAGTTATGGGCCCGAGCAGTACGTC. Translated: CASSYGPEQYV.

The chain joins TRBV15 to TRBJ2-2; 9 bases are a match to TRBD2. Germline V gene lookup returns CDR1 LNHNV and CDR2 YYDKDF (reference sequence). The CDR3 consists of 17 residues. Losses at the gene ends were 0 bases for V and 0 bases for J; bases not matched to a gene: 2. The CDR3 sequence: CATSRDRGRANTGELFF. The CDR3 DNA reads TGTGCCACCAGCAGAGATCGCGGGAGGGCGAACACCGGGGAGCTGTTTTTT.

V is TRBV10-2 and J is TRBJ2-5; tentatively, D is TRBD1 (6 bases). The germline V and J ends were trimmed by 2 bases and 5 bases, with 21 bases remaining between them. The CDR3 loop spans 17 amino acids. Germline V gene data show CDR1 as WSHSY and CDR2 as SAAADI. As DNA, the CDR3 is TGCGCCAGCAGTGAGCCGACAGTTACAGGGCTCGGGGAGACCCAGTACTTC. Protein sequence: CASSEPTVTGLGETQYF.

The V call is TRBV6-4, the J call TRBJ1-5, with no clear D. The CDR3 covers 19 residues. The germline V gene encodes CDR1 MRHNA and CDR2 SNTAGT. Trimming removed 1 base from V and 0 bases from J, with 19 bases in between. The CDR3 sequence: CASSDFLLPGDYSNQPQHF. For the CDR3, the DNA is TGTGCCAGCAGTGACTTCCTTCTACCCGGGGATTATAGCAATCAGCCCCAGCATTTT.

J is TRBJ1-5 and V is TRBV6-1; D perhaps matches TRBD1 (5 bases). V lost 2 bases, J lost 4 bases, and 12 bases lay in between. CDR3 length: 15 amino acids. Germline loops: CDR1 MNHNS, CDR2 SASEGT. The CDR3 loop is CASSEPRGPNQPQHF. The CDR3 DNA sequence: TGTGCCAGCAGTGAACCGCGGGGACCTAATCAGCCCCAGCATTTT.

This chain connects TRBV11-2 to TRBJ2-1; TRBD2 matches 8 bases. The germline V gene encodes CDR1 SGHAT and CDR2 FQNNGV. The CDR3 totals 16 residues. V trimming: 7 bases; J trimming: 3 bases; junction bases outside the gene matches: 11. The CDR3 here is CASNNRRGLGYNEQFF. CDR3 bases: TGTGCCAGCAACAACCGTAGGGGACTAGGCTACAATGAGCAGTTCTTC. Full variable domain (remainder filled in from reference TRBV11-2 and TRBJ2-1): EAGVAQSPRYKIIEKRQSVAFWCNPISGHATLYWYQQILGQGPKLLIQFQNNGVVDDSQLPKDRFSAERLKGVDSTLKIQPAKLEDSAVYLCASNNRRGLGYNEQFFGPGTRLTVL.

This clone was seen once. The chain employs TRBV11-2 and TRBJ2-7, with a possible D match to TRBD1 (6 bases). The CDR3 is 14 amino acids. Germline V gives CDR1 SGHAT, CDR2 FQNNGV. V was trimmed by 1 base and J by 3 bases, leaving 10 bases between them. The CDR3, as DNA: TGTGCCAGCAGCTTAGCACAGGGTGACTACGAGCAGTACGTC. Its protein is CASSLAQGDYEQYV.

The rearrangement links TRBV5-5 to TRBJ2-7, with TRBD2 identical over 8 bases. V lost 3 bases to trimming and J lost 1 base; unmatched junction nucleotides: 9. Germline values: CDR1 SGHKS, CDR2 YYEKEE (reference sequence). The length of the CDR3 is 16 residues. CDR3 nucleotide sequence: TGTGCCAGCAGCTCCGGACCCACTAGCGGATCCTACGAGCAGTACGTC. Encoded protein: CASSSGPTSGSYEQYV.

The J gene is TRBJ1-1, the V gene TRBV7-9; 8 nucleotides line up with TRBD1. The CDR3 spans 15 residues. With 4 bases clipped from V and 1 base from J, the junction kept 5 bases outside the gene matches. The germline V gene encodes CDR1 SEHNR and CDR2 FQNEAQ (reference sequence). For the CDR3, the DNA is TGTGCCAGCAGCTCCAGACAGGGGCCGAACACTGAAGCTTTCTTT. Its protein is CASSSRQGPNTEAFF.

CDR3 sequence: CASSGSGGPLEQYF. The CDR3 coding sequence is TGTGCCAGCAGCGGTAGCGGGGGGCCCCTCGAGCAGTACTTC. The rearrangement joins TRBV9 to TRBJ2-7; 10 bases align to TRBD2. V dropped 3 bases and J dropped 6; count of bases not matched to a gene: 6. The CDR3 sequence is 14 residues long. The germline CDR1 and CDR2 sequences are SGDLS and YYNGEE.

The CDR3 region is CASSGQGSNQPQHF. Here the CDR3 DNA reads TGTGCCAGCAGTGGACAGGGAAGCAATCAGCCCCAGCATTTT. The rearrangement uses TRBV2 and TRBJ1-5, with TRBD1 matching over 7 bases. The CDR3 loop spans 14 amino acids. V was clipped by 4 bases and J by 1 base; unmatched bases: 1. From germline, CDR1 is SNHLY and CDR2 FYNNEI.

Regarding this clone: Within the sample, other DNA sequences also encode this same CDR3. The chain employs TRBV5-1 and TRBJ2-2, with D possibly TRBD2 on 6 matching bases. The CDR3 extends over 14 amino acids. Trimming took 0 bases from V and 4 from J, leaving 7 bases between them. The germline V gene encodes CDR1 SGHRS and CDR2 YFSETQ. The chain's CDR3 is CASSLAGGTGELFF. Here the CDR3 DNA reads TGCGCCAGCAGCTTGGCCGGGGGCACCGGGGAGCTGTTTTTT.

The rearrangement uses TRBV5-1 and TRBJ1-4, with D perhaps matching TRBD1 (6 bases). This CDR3 has 14 residues. Trimming took off 3 bases at V and 2 bases at J, with 8 bases between the two ends. The V gene's germline CDR1 is SGHRS and CDR2 YFSETQ. The CDR3 spells CASSSDSTNEKLFF. Written as DNA, the CDR3 is TGCGCCAGCAGCTCGGACAGTACTAATGAAAAACTGTTTTTT.